The present T cell receptor (beta chain) was sequenced within a study of T cell changes during pregnancy in multiple sclerosis (dated by TCRdb to the late 2010s). Study-level background: In women with multiple sclerosis, the researchers looked at how the T cell repertoire shifted as pregnancy progressed.

The library came from the immunoSEQ multiplex PCR assay. TCRdb retrieved this table from immuneACCESS and kept in-frame rearrangements only. Not all clones are present; in checked studies, unresolved V genes account for under half, and no reason is known for the remainder. Present in this sample are roughly 53,000 clones, over 80% of which were seen just once. The ten largest clones capture approximately 0.67% of the sample. A single count supports this clone. Its recognized antigen is unknown. Per-nucleotide qualities are absent, and no much larger clonotype sits a single base away. The V end loses 2 bases and the J end loses 12 bases, and a stretch of 17 bases separates them. Measured from the cysteine to the phenylalanine, the CDR3 is 14 residues long. The sequence is cut down to CDR3 DNA, 42 bases in frame from base 1. The germline V gene sets CDR1 to MGHDK and CDR2 to SYGVNS.

The sequence came from a female donor with multiple sclerosis, enrolled in a pregnancy study. Sequenced here: CD4+ T cells from peripheral blood mononuclear cells, sampled in the third trimester of pregnancy. The V and J segments used are TRBV25-1 and TRBJ2-1, and TRBD2 may be the D gene, going by 6 matching bases. CDR3 loop: CASSERLAVVPQFF. In nucleotides, the sequence is TGTGCCAGCAGTGAACGATTAGCGGTCGTCCCGCAGTTCTTC.